A single sample is the source of the 12 T cell receptor beta chains below, sequenced in a study of blood T cell repertoires in COVID-19. Using immunoSEQ multiplex PCR, the repertoire was profiled, and TCRdb retains in-frame clones only, with some absent. This sample has under 90,000 clones, with 88% found just once. The sample was peripheral blood. The receptors were gathered from a man aged 70 or older with active or convalescent COVID-19.

The rearrangement uses TRBV30 and TRBJ1-5; no firm D call. Germline CDR1 and CDR2: GTSNPN and SVGIG (reference sequence). The length of the CDR3 is 13 residues. The ends were cut back, 2 bases at V and 3 bases at J, with 8 bases in the middle. CDR3 nucleotide sequence: TGTGCCTGGAGTTCGGGGTCCAATCAGCCCCAGCATTTT. Encoded protein: CAWSSGSNQPQHF.

The chain is built from TRBV3-1 (or the pseudogene TRBV3-2) and TRBJ1-2; D uncertain. V lost 5 bases and J lost 0, with 13 bases in between. The CDR3 runs to 15 residues. Germline values: CDR1 LGHDT, CDR2 YNNKEL (reference sequence). CDR3 bases: TGTGCCAGCAGCGCAACAGCTAACGCTAACTATGGCTACACCTTC. Amino acids: CASSATANANYGYTF.

In this sample, this clone turned up a few times. This CDR3 is CASSPRVAPGIAFF. For the CDR3, the DNA is TGTGCCAGCAGTCCTCGAGTGGCTCCAGGTATAGCTTTCTTT. The rearrangement links TRBV25-1 to TRBJ1-1; D not resolved. Per germline, CDR1 MGHDK and CDR2 SYGVNS. The CDR3 consists of 14 residues. V was trimmed by 5 bases and J by 10 bases, leaving 20 bases between them.

The rearrangement uses TRBV5-5 and TRBJ1-2; 9 nucleotides line up with TRBD1. Germline assignment: CDR1 SGHKS and CDR2 YYEKEE (reference sequence). J gave up 3 bases and V 4 bases, and 10 bases lay outside the gene matches. CDR3 length equals 16 residues. CDR3 sequence reads: CASSIRTGDEHYGYTF. The CDR3 nucleotides read TGTGCCAGCAGCATTCGGACAGGGGACGAGCACTATGGCTACACCTTC.

The rearrangement links TRBV29-1 to TRBJ1-5, with D unclear. V was pared by 7 bases and J by 4 bases, with 11 bases between. The CDR3 sequence is 12 residues long. Germline CDR1 SQVTM, CDR2 ANQGSEA. CDR3 nucleotide sequence: TGCAGCGCTAGGGAGGGAAATCAGCCCCAGCATTTT. This codes for CSAREGNQPQHF.

V and J are TRBV5-1 and TRBJ1-5, with D possibly being TRBD1 (5 bases). From germline, CDR1 is SGHRS and CDR2 YFSETQ. V gave up 0 bases and J gave up 6 bases, with 13 bases separating them. The CDR3 is made up of 15 amino acids. DNA of the CDR3: TGCGCCAGCAGCTTGGGCTTAGGGGAGGGTCAGCCCCAGCATTTT. The encoded protein is CASSLGLGEGQPQHF.

This chain links TRBV12-3 or TRBV12-4 with TRBJ2-7; TRBD1 aligns across 8 bases. The V gene end was trimmed by 6 bases and the J gene end by 5 bases; junction bases not matched to a gene: 6. The CDR3 is 13 residues long. For the CDR3, the DNA is TGTGCCAGCAGCTGGGACAGGATCCACGAGCAGTACTTC. This translates into CASSWDRIHEQYF.

V gene TRBV5-1 combines with J gene TRBJ1-4, with D hard to call. V gave up 0 bases and J gave up 4 bases, with 7 bases separating them. Germline V gene lookup returns CDR1 SGHRS and CDR2 YFSETQ. The CDR3 has 14 residues. CDR3 sequence: CASSLDRFNEKLFF. DNA for the CDR3: TGCGCCAGCAGCTTGGACAGATTTAATGAAAAACTGTTTTTT.

V and J are TRBV27 and TRBJ1-6; 7 bases fit TRBD1. This CDR3 has 15 amino acids. Germline assignment: CDR1 MNHEY and CDR2 SMNVEV (reference sequence). V dropped 7 bases and J dropped 6; count of bases not matched to a gene: 9. DNA for the CDR3: TGTGCCAGCAAGCCGGGACAGTCCGGTAATTCACCCCTCCACTTT. Amino acids: CASKPGQSGNSPLHF.

The J gene is TRBJ1-4, the V gene TRBV7-2, with 9 bases aligning to TRBD1. V trimming: 3 bases; J trimming: 5 bases; junction bases outside the gene matches: 4. This CDR3 is 15 amino acids long. CDR1 SGHTA and CDR2 FQGNSA come from the germline V gene. This CDR3 reads CASSLWDRENEKLFF. In DNA, the CDR3 is TGTGCCAGCAGCTTGTGGGACAGGGAGAATGAAAAACTGTTTTTT.

The chain uses TRBV11-3 and TRBJ2-5; D unclear. The CDR3 has 13 amino acids. Germline lookup yields CDR1 SGHNT and CDR2 YENEEA. Trimming cost V 2 bases and J 2 bases, with 6 bases left between them. The DNA of the CDR3 is TGTGCCAGCAGCTTAAGAGATCAAGAGACCCAGTACTTC. The encoded protein is CASSLRDQETQYF.

The rearrangement joins TRBV30 to TRBJ2-1; D is perhaps TRBD2 (5 bases). V dropped 2 bases and J dropped 7 bases, with 6 bases sitting between them. Looked up from germline, CDR1 is GTSNPN and CDR2 is SVGIG (reference sequence). CDR3 size: 11 residues. The CDR3 nucleotides read TGTGCCTGGAGTAGGAGGAATGAGCAGTTCTTC. Its protein product is CAWSRRNEQFF.